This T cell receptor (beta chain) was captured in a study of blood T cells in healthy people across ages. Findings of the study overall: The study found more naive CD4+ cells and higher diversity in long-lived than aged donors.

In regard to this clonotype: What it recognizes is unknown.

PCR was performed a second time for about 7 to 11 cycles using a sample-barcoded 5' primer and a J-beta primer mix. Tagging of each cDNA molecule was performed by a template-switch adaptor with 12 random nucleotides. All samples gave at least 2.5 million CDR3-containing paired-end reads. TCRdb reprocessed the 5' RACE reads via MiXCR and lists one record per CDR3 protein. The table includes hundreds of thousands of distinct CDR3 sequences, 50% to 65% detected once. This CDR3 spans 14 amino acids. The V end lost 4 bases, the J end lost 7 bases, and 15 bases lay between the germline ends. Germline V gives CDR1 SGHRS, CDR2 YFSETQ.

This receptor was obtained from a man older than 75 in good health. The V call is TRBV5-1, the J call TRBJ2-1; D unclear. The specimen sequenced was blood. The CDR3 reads CASSPGTLQNEQFF. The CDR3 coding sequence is TGCGCCAGCAGCCCCGGAACTTTACAAAATGAGCAGTTCTTC.